This entry lists 24 T cell receptor beta chains sequenced from one sample in a study of cytomegalovirus exposure and HLA in healthy donors. PCR employed 60 Vbeta and 13 Jbeta primers. The assay was immunoSEQ multiplex PCR, and TCRdb's table has in-frame clones only and misses some. Of roughly 60,000 clones listed, roughly 80% were seen once; the top ten hold approximately 3.3%. The specimen sequenced was PBMCs. The receptor source for this set is a woman in her 40s in good health and CMV-seropositive.

Only a few counts were recorded for this clone. This sequence joins TRBV7-8 and TRBJ2-1, with D unresolved. The CDR3 is made up of 14 amino acids. Trimming cost V 5 bases and J 2 bases, with 10 bases left between them. CDR1 SGHVS and CDR2 FQNEAQ come from the germline V gene. In nucleotides, the CDR3 is TGTGCCAGCAGCCCCAGTCGCCCCTACAATGAGCAGTTCTTC. Protein product: CASSPSRPYNEQFF.

The genes are TRBV11-2 and TRBJ1-1; 7 positions agree with TRBD1. CDR3 length equals 17 residues. The J segment lost 0 bases and the V segment lost 5 bases, leaving 12 bases of the junction unmatched. Germline V CDR1 and CDR2: SGHAT, FQNNGV. This chain's CDR3 is CASSLRQGSRMNTEAFF. For the CDR3, the DNA is TGTGCCAGCAGCCTAAGACAGGGAAGTAGAATGAACACTGAAGCTTTCTTT.

This chain links TRBV27 with TRBJ1-2; possible D gene TRBD1, 6 bases. The germline CDR1 and CDR2 sequences are MNHEY and SMNVEV (reference sequence). The CDR3 has 13 residues. Between the trimmed V and J ends, which lost 5 bases and 0 bases, there was a span of 7 bases. In DNA, the CDR3 is TGTGCCAGCAGTCGGACAGCTAACTATGGCTACACCTTC. Protein product: CASSRTANYGYTF.

CDR3 in amino acids: CASQAIEQGNGYTF. Written as DNA, the CDR3 is TGCGCCAGCCAGGCGATCGAACAGGGTAATGGCTACACCTTC. This chain links TRBV5-1 with TRBJ1-2; a weak D match, TRBD1 (6 bases). V lost 7 bases and J 6 bases, leaving 19 bases between the germline ends. CDR1 is SGHRS and CDR2 is YFSETQ in the germline V gene. The CDR3 has 14 residues. Using reference TRBV5-1 and TRBJ1-2 for the parts outside the CDR3, the full variable domain is KAGVTQTPRYLIKTRGQQVTLSCSPISGHRSVSWYQQTPGQGLQFLFEYFSETQRNKGNFPGRFSGRQFSNSRSEMNVSTLELGDSALYLCASQAIEQGNGYTFGSGTRLTVV.

The chain joins TRBV19 to TRBJ1-1; D unresolved. The CDR3 extends over 12 amino acids. Trimming took 9 bases from V and 3 from J, leaving 11 bases between them. Germline V CDR1 and CDR2: LNHDA, SQIVND (reference sequence). CDR3 sequence (DNA): TGTGCCAGCCATAATCGGGACACTGAAGCTTTCTTT. It specifies CASHNRDTEAFF.

The chain combines TRBV6-4 with TRBJ2-1; TRBD1 aligns across 9 bases. Germline CDR1 MRHNA, CDR2 SNTAGT. Unmatched junction bases numbered 11, after V lost 5 bases and J lost 6 bases. CDR3 length equals 16 residues. DNA for the CDR3: TGTGCCAGCAGTTCAACTCCGGGACAGGGAGGCAATGAGCAGTTCTTC. Translating it yields CASSSTPGQGGNEQFF.

The chain recombines TRBV27 with TRBJ1-5; 7 bases align to TRBD1. Looked up from germline, CDR1 is MNHEY and CDR2 is SMNVEV (reference sequence). V lost 6 bases, J lost 0 bases, and 11 bases stayed unmatched. This CDR3 is built from 17 residues. CDR3 coding DNA: TGTGCCAGCAGCCTGAACAGGGGCAAGTATAGCAATCAGCCCCAGCATTTT. Translation gives CASSLNRGKYSNQPQHF.

V and J are TRBV5-1 and TRBJ2-1; 7 bases fit TRBD1. Germline CDR1 SGHRS, CDR2 YFSETQ. This CDR3 spans 15 amino acids. After removal of 0 bases from V and 2 bases from J, the junction contained 2 bases not matched to a gene. The CDR3: CASSLDRGTYNEQFF. The CDR3 coding sequence is TGCGCCAGCAGCTTGGACAGGGGAACCTACAATGAGCAGTTCTTC.

The gene calls are TRBV11-3 and TRBJ2-6, with TRBD1 identical over 10 bases. CDR3 length: 18 residues. Germline CDR1 reads SGHNT; CDR2 reads YENEEA. The ends lost 2 bases at V and 2 bases at J; junction bases unmatched: 6. The CDR3 is CASSLRGDRGPGANVLTF. Written as DNA, the CDR3 is TGTGCCAGCAGCTTACGGGGGGACAGGGGCCCTGGGGCCAACGTCCTGACTTTC.

This chain's CDR3 is CASSQGTEAFF. In DNA, the CDR3 is TGTGCCAGCAGTCAGGGGACTGAAGCTTTCTTT. The rearrangement joins TRBV6-1 to TRBJ1-1; D might be TRBD1 (6 bases). This CDR3 is 11 amino acids long. V lost 5 bases and J 5 bases, leaving 6 bases between the germline ends. Per germline, CDR1 MNHNS and CDR2 SASEGT.

This sequence joins TRBV6-5 and TRBJ1-4, with D possibly matching TRBD1 (5 bases). Per the germline V gene, CDR1 is MNHEY and CDR2 is SVGAGI. V gave up 2 bases and J gave up 8 bases, with 6 bases separating them. The CDR3 extends over 12 amino acids. DNA of the CDR3: TGTGCCAGCAGTTACGGGGGGGAAAAACTGTTTTTT. The encoded protein is CASSYGGEKLFF.

The V call is TRBV30, the J call TRBJ1-5, with a possible D match to TRBD1 (5 bases). Trimming left V 1 base short and J 5 bases short, with 9 bases between. There are 13 residues in the CDR3. Per the germline V gene, CDR1 is GTSNPN and CDR2 is SVGIG (reference sequence). CDR3 sequence: CAWSDQGHQPQHF. The CDR3 DNA is TGTGCCTGGAGTGATCAGGGCCATCAGCCCCAGCATTTT.

The chain has TRBV30 and TRBJ1-1; 7 positions match TRBD1. Looked up from germline, CDR1 is GTSNPN and CDR2 is SVGIG (reference sequence). CDR3 size: 17 residues. The ends lost 7 bases at V and 2 bases at J; junction bases unmatched: 19. This CDR3 reads CAFYLGTDKYRNTEAFF. In DNA, the CDR3 is TGTGCCTTTTATCTAGGGACAGACAAATACCGTAACACTGAAGCTTTCTTT. Full variable domain (remainder filled in from reference TRBV30 and TRBJ1-1): SQTIHQWPATLVQPVGSPLSLECTVEGTSNPNLYWYRQAAGRGLQLLFYSVGIGQISSEVPQNLSASRPQDRQFILSSKKLLLSDSGFYLCAFYLGTDKYRNTEAFFGQGTRLTVV.

This chain links TRBV18 with TRBJ2-7; possibly TRBD2 for D (5 bases). Germline loops: CDR1 KGHSH, CDR2 LQKENI. V gave up 6 bases and J gave up 5 bases, with 17 bases separating them. The CDR3 extends over 14 amino acids. This CDR3 is CASSLRTGKDEQYF. As DNA, the CDR3 is TGTGCCAGCTCTCTTCGTACGGGGAAGGACGAGCAGTACTTC.

The chain employs TRBV9 and TRBJ1-1; 9 nucleotides match TRBD1. Trimming cost V 3 bases and J 8 bases; bases outside gene matches: 14. The CDR3 is made up of 16 amino acids. Germline V lookup: CDR1 SGDLS, CDR2 YYNGEE. The CDR3 protein is CASSGDRGFTRREAFF. The CDR3 coding sequence is TGTGCCAGCAGCGGCGACAGGGGGTTCACGAGAAGAGAAGCTTTCTTT.

The chain carries TRBV6-5 and TRBJ1-5; D is undetermined. The V and J ends lost 2 bases and 7 bases respectively, with 9 bases between them. The CDR3 length is 13 residues. CDR1 and CDR2 (germline): MNHEY, SVGAGI. The CDR3 sequence: CASSYAGKQPQHF. For the CDR3, the DNA is TGTGCCAGCAGTTACGCGGGGAAACAGCCCCAGCATTTT.

This chain connects TRBV5-5 to TRBJ1-1; TRBD1 is a possible D gene (5 bases). This CDR3 is built from 13 residues. Germline V gene lookup returns CDR1 SGHKS and CDR2 YYEKEE (reference sequence). V was trimmed by 0 bases and J by 5 bases, leaving 8 bases between them. CDR3 in amino acids: CASSLDGGTEAFF. In DNA, the CDR3 is TGTGCCAGCAGCTTGGACGGGGGGACTGAAGCTTTCTTT. The full variable domain, rest sourced from reference TRBV5-5 and TRBJ1-1, is DAGVTQSPTHLIKTRGQQVTLRCSPISGHKSVSWYQQVLGQGPQFIFQYYEKEERGRGNFPDRFSARQFPNYSSELNVNALLLGDSALYLCASSLDGGTEAFFGQGTRLTVV.

The CDR3 sequence: CASSIGGGGDYEQYF. DNA of the CDR3: TGTGCCAGTAGTATAGGGGGAGGGGGAGACTACGAGCAGTACTTC. The chain couples TRBV19 to TRBJ2-7; possibly TRBD2 for D (7 bases). Germline V gene data show CDR1 as LNHDA and CDR2 as SQIVND (reference sequence). The CDR3 is 15 residues long. Trimming took off 1 base at V and 3 bases at J, with 13 bases between the two ends. Supplemented by reference TRBV19 and TRBJ2-7, the full variable domain reads DGGITQSPKYLFRKEGQNVTLSCEQNLNHDAMYWYRQDPGQGLRLIYYSQIVNDFQKGDIAEGYSVSREKKESFPLTVTSAQKNPTAFYLCASSIGGGGDYEQYFGPGTRLTVT.

The V gene is TRBV4-1, the J gene TRBJ2-1, with a weak D call TRBD2 (6 bases). Germline V lookup: CDR1 MGHRA, CDR2 YSYEKL. The V end was cut by 1 base, the J end by 6 bases, with 16 bases between. The CDR3 runs 16 residues. Written as DNA, the CDR3 is TGCGCCAGCAGCCAAGGGCCTACTAGCATACTCAATGAGCAGTTCTTC. It yields the protein CASSQGPTSILNEQFF.

J is TRBJ1-2 and V is TRBV21-1; the table assigns TRBD1, which was not confirmed against the DNA. TRBV21-1 is assigned pseudogene status. The CDR3 is made up of 15 amino acids. The CDR3: CASSKGAAGGRGYTF. DNA of the CDR3: TGTGCCAGCAGCAAAGGGGCCGCAGGGGGCCGGGGCTACACCTTC.

Note on this clone: The junction departs from germline at one end; a sequencing error may be responsible. The chain links TRBV6-1 to TRBJ2-5, with 7 bases aligning to TRBD2. Germline CDR1 and CDR2: MNHNS and SASEGT. The length of the CDR3 is 14 residues. The CDR3 loop reads CASSAGRGGETQHF. The CDR3 nucleotides are TGTGCCAGCAGTGCGGGACGCGGGGGAGAGACCCAGCACTTC.

J is TRBJ1-2 and V is TRBV25-1; weak D call: TRBD1 (5 bases). V dropped 1 base and J dropped 1 base, with 7 bases sitting between them. Germline-derived CDR1 and CDR2 are MGHDK and SYGVNS. CDR3 length: 14 amino acids. The CDR3 DNA sequence: TGTGCCAGCAGTGAATTGGGGGGTAACTATGGCTACACCTTC. Its protein is CASSELGGNYGYTF.

The J gene is TRBJ1-6, the V gene TRBV7-2, with D possibly TRBD1 on 6 matching bases. Trimming shortened V by 3 bases and J by 9 bases, and 15 bases separated the two germline ends. Germline CDR1 reads SGHTA; CDR2 reads FQGNSA. The CDR3 loop spans 15 amino acids. In DNA form, the CDR3 reads TGTGCCAGCAGCTTTACCGGGACAAGGGGTTCACCCCTCCACTTT. Protein sequence: CASSFTGTRGSPLHF.

This clone has just a few counts. V and J are TRBV30 and TRBJ1-1; D is uncertain. The germline gives CDR1 GTSNPN, CDR2 SVGIG (reference sequence). V shed 0 bases and J shed 0 bases, with 8 bases lying between them. The CDR3 is 14 amino acids. CDR3 DNA sequence: TGTGCCTGGAGTGTAGACACGGTGAACACTGAAGCTTTCTTT. Translated, it gives CAWSVDTVNTEAFF.